The sequence of this TCR beta chain was determined in a study of shared clonotypes between healthy human individuals. Study-wide context: Each donor's CD4 naive and CD4 memory cells filled three plates apiece, CD8 naive two, and CD8 memory one. The study, taken as a whole, reports: With a handful of donors compared, roughly 5% of naive CD4 clonotypes were shared.

Some clones are missing from TCRdb's copy, which holds only in-frame ones; the method was immunoSEQ multiplex PCR. The sample records roughly 2,000,000 clones, about 95% being singletons. Naive CD8 cells lacked CD45RO and underwent positive selection for CCR7, leaving out terminally differentiated effector memory CD45RA+ cells. The healthy adult donors were HIV-negative and reported no recent acute infections or vaccinations. With respect to this clone: No antigen is known for it.

Material for sequencing was naive CD8+ T cells sorted from blood. This clonotype was sampled from a young man in good health.

As DNA, the CDR3 is TGTGCCAGCAGCATATTAGTTGAGACCCAGTACTTC. Its protein product is CASSILVETQYF. This sequence joins TRBV6-6 and TRBJ2-5; D gene ambiguous. V lost 6 bases and J 5 bases, leaving 10 bases between the germline ends. Germline CDR1 is MNHNY and CDR2 is SVGAGI (reference sequence). The CDR3 contains 12 residues.